This TCR beta chain was sequenced during a study of T cell responses to AZD1222 COVID-19 vaccine. The repertoire was sequenced with immunoSEQ multiplex PCR; TCRdb's copy has only in-frame clones and lacks some. The sample consists of some 47,000 clones, about nine tenths of them appearing once. Study-wide points: Repertoires in all cases were sampled only once the peak T cell response had passed.

CDR3 size: 15 residues. The V gene's germline CDR1 is SGHDT and CDR2 YYEEEE. With 6 bases clipped from V and 3 bases from J, the junction kept 7 bases outside the gene matches. In the case of this clone: Its antigen is undetermined.

The TCR was taken from an adult who received the AZD1222 COVID-19 vaccine. The rearrangement joins TRBV5-6 to TRBJ2-1; TRBD2 agrees at 9 bases. Material: peripheral blood, obtained 28 days after the second AZD1222 dose. CDR3 in DNA: TGTGCCAGCACCGTAGCGGGAGTATTCTACAATGAGCAGTTCTTC. It yields the protein CASTVAGVFYNEQFF. Based on the CDR3 plus reference TRBV5-6 and TRBJ2-1, the full variable domain is DAGVTQSPTHLIKTRGQQVTLRCSPKSGHDTVSWYQQALGQGPQFIFQYYEEEERQRGNFPDRFSGHQFPNYSSELNVNALLLGDSALYLCASTVAGVFYNEQFFGPGTRLTVL.